This is a list of T cell receptor beta chains from one sample in a study of fetal regulatory T cell absence and autoimmunity. Some clones are missing from TCRdb's copy, which holds only in-frame ones; the method was immunoSEQ multiplex PCR. The data show some 50,000 clones, roughly 83% seen once. Sequencing was done on a sample of cord blood. The receptors shown here come from a newborn boy with IPEX syndrome. The CDR3 runs from the conserved cysteine through the conserved F or W. The order of the fields is CDR3 protein, CDR3 DNA, J gene, D gene, V gene, clone size. The D gene is left open where the match is weak. Size tells how often a clone was seen (once, few, many) or the class of an expanded clone, and some rows leave it out.

CASSPTAPGGPGELFF,TGTGCCAGCAGCCCAACCGCTCCGGGGGGGCCCGGGGAGCTGTTTTTT,TRBJ2-2,TRBD2,TRBV7-2,once
CASSPQLGGAGELFF,TGTGCCAGCAGCCCCCAACTAGGCGGGGCCGGGGAGCTGTTTTTT,TRBJ2-2,-,TRBV9,-
CASSLSGEANYEQYF,TGTGCCAGCAGCCTCAGCGGTGAGGCCAACTACGAGCAGTACTTC,TRBJ2-7,-,TRBV7-9,few
CASSEVVGGAYEQYF,TGTGCCAGCAGTGAAGTGGTCGGGGGCGCCTACGAGCAGTACTTC,TRBJ2-7,-,TRBV6-1,few
CASSVGGLLETQYF,TGTGCCAGCAGCGTAGGAGGGTTACTAGAGACCCAGTACTTC,TRBJ2-5,-,TRBV9,-
CAWSGGLAHEQYF,TGTGCCTGGAGTGGGGGACTAGCTCACGAGCAGTACTTC,TRBJ2-7,TRBD2,TRBV30,-
CASSYTLSSYNSPLHF,TGTGCCAGCAGTTACACCCTGAGCTCCTATAATTCACCCCTCCACTTT,TRBJ1-6,-,TRBV6-5,-
CASSQEILAGPQETQYF,TGCGCCAGCAGCCAAGAAATCCTAGCGGGGCCCCAAGAGACCCAGTACTTC,TRBJ2-5,TRBD2,TRBV4-3,-
CASSGTGGYEQYF,TGTGCCAGCAGCGGGACAGGGGGCTACGAGCAGTACTTC,TRBJ2-7,TRBD1,TRBV9,-
CATSRDRGDGYTF,TGTGCCACCAGCAGAGATCGGGGAGATGGCTACACCTTC,TRBJ1-2,-,TRBV15,-
CSVVQSWGDTQYF,TGCAGCGTTGTCCAAAGCTGGGGGGATACGCAGTATTTT,TRBJ2-3,-,TRBV29-1,-
CASRSLQGANYGYTF,TGTGCCAGTAGGAGCCTACAGGGGGCTAACTATGGCTACACCTTC,TRBJ1-2,TRBD1,TRBV19,-
CASSSRTVFPIPLSEQYF,TGCGCCAGCAGCTCGCGGACGGTTTTTCCCATCCCCCTCTCCGAGCAGTACTTC,TRBJ2-7,-,TRBV5-1,-
CASSEGFTIYF,TGTGCCAGCAGTGAGGGGTTCACCATATATTTT,TRBJ1-3,-,TRBV2,-
CASSVSGGRRDTQYF,TGTGCCAGCAGCGTTAGCGGGGGCCGCCGAGATACGCAGTATTTT,TRBJ2-3,TRBD2,TRBV9,-
CASSLAGYRNIQYF,TGTGCCAGCAGCTTAGCAGGGTATAGAAACATTCAGTACTTC,TRBJ2-4,-,TRBV7-2,-
CASSVSPVSEAFF,TGTGCCAGCAGCGTCAGTCCCGTGTCTGAAGCTTTCTTT,TRBJ1-1,-,TRBV9,few